This TCR beta chain was retrieved from a study of blood T cell repertoires in COVID-19 (dated by TCRdb to 2019 to 2021). For the study in its entirety: The collaborator samples originated in the United States, Italy and Spain and spanned the acute and convalescent phases of COVID-19. The prospective study material was composed of cDNA or gDNA derived from T cells, B-cell-depleted T cells, or PBMCs. Deeply sampled blood TCRbeta repertoires from subjects exposed to, actively infected with, or recovered from COVID-19 were included in the dataset. The repertoires were made available in a free public database intended to serve as a resource for research on the immune response to SARS-CoV-2. The samples were drawn from the first 160 participants of the ongoing ImmuneRACE study and from 950 to 1,500 subjects provided by 6 global collaborators. The sample metadata nearly always contained a de-identified subject ID, COVID-19 status, age in years and sex. Where available, HLA class I and class II types were taken from metadata supplied by the sample provider and were not determined by assay-based typing.

Participants in the prospective study were enrolled through a virtual design, were aged roughly 18 to 90 years, and lived in approximately 25 United States geographic areas. In the prospective study, participants were assigned to cohorts based on the clinical history participants reported in a screening survey and a study questionnaire. For ImmuneRACE Cohort 3, a participant was defined as recovered based on two consecutive negative NP/OP PCR tests, clearance by a healthcare professional, or resolution of symptoms. In the prospective study, whole blood, serum and a nasopharyngeal or oropharyngeal swab were collected from each participant by mobile phlebotomists. Prospective study participants could optionally give additional blood draws and questionnaires over a roughly two-month period. Prospective study blood samples were shipped either frozen or at room temperature before DNA extraction. The investigation overall reported the following: Clinical and demographic metadata were provided uncurated, with the amount varying by source and participant.

With regard to this clone: Its antigen is not yet known. Nothing much larger sits one base from this clone, and base qualities are not available.

The immunoSEQ Assay, a bias-controlled multiplex PCR, was used to amplify TCRbeta CDR3 regions from genomic DNA. As for the authors' bioinformatics: The number of nucleated cells in each sample was estimated by amplification of reference gene primers within the assay. To quantify the absolute abundance of each unique TCRbeta CDR3 rearrangement, sequence reads were collapsed and filtered. For each sample, productive Simpson clonality was calculated by taking the square root of Simpson's diversity index across productive rearrangements. TCRdb took this table from immuneACCESS and kept in-frame rearrangements with V and J called. Such tables lack part of the clones; where checked against another copy, unresolved V genes explain under half of the gap, and the rest is unexplained. V and J calls and clone size are copied from that table; D and trimming were computed from the DNA. For this sample there are about 390,000 clones; just under 90% appear just once. Jointly, the top ten make up about a tenth of the sample.

CDR1 and CDR2 (GTSNPN, SVGIG) derive from the germline V gene (reference sequence). The CDR3 has 11 amino acids, counting the end cysteine and phenylalanine. CDR3 DNA only is kept here, 33 bases in frame from base 1. The junction shows trimming of 0 bases on V and 6 bases on J, plus 5 bases between the germline ends. The rearranged chain carries TRBV30 and TRBJ1-2, with the D gene not clear enough to name. The sample comprised PBMCs or T cells enriched from blood (not recorded which). This receptor was taken from a woman between 45 and 65 years old who had recovered from COVID-19. The CDR3 region has the sequence CAWSVRDGYTF. The sequence in DNA is TGTGCCTGGAGTGTGAGAGATGGCTACACCTTC.